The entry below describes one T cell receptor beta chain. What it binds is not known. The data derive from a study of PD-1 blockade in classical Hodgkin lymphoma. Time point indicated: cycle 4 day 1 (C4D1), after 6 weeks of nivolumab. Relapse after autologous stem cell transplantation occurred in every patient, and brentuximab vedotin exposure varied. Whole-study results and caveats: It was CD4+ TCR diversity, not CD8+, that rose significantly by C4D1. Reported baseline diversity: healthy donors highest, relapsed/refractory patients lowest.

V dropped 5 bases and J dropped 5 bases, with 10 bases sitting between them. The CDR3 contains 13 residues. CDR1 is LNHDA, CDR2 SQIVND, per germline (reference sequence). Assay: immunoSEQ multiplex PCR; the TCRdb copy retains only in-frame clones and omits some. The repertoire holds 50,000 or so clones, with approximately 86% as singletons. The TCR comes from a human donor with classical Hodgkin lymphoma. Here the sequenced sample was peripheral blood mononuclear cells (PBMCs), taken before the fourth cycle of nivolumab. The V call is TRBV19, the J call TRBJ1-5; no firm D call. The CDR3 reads CASSLAKDQPQHF. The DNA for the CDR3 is TGTGCCAGTAGTTTGGCGAAAGATCAGCCCCAGCATTTT.